This T cell receptor beta chain came from a study of kidney transplant recipient with SARS-CoV-2 infection. Only a few counts were recorded for this clonotype. The CDR3 runs to 15 residues. J lost 0 bases, V lost 1 base, and 4 bases had no gene match. From germline, CDR1 is DFQATT and CDR2 SNEGSKA (reference sequence). MiXCR, run by TCRdb on the reads, gives a single entry per CDR3 protein. The table lists some 220,000 distinct CDR3 sequences, more than 25% of them singletons. This sample comprised a blood sample, obtained at baseline and on day 111 from a kidney transplant recipient. The origin of this receptor is a male patient between 25 and 39 years old who had COVID-19 and was a kidney transplant recipient. Some T cells may be supplied by the graft donor. J is TRBJ2-7 and V is TRBV20-1; TRBD2 matches at 9 bases. CDR3 in DNA: TGCAGTGCTAGAGCCCTAGCGGGGATCTCCTACGAGCAGTACTTC. Protein: CSARALAGISYEQYF.